The 17 T cell receptor beta chains listed next were all sequenced from one sample in a study of T-cell reconstitution after alpha-beta-depleted transplantation in children. Preparation of the TCRbeta library was carried out with unique molecular identifiers. TCRdb re-analysed the PCR reads in MiXCR, keeping a single row per CDR3 protein. This sample carries about 290,000 distinct CDR3 sequences, about 7.3% of them seen once, and the ten largest clones take over 7.5%. These receptors lack a known antigen. General study points: T cells produced anew were the main source of T-cell counts and diversity one year after transplant.

The material was peripheral blood, obtained 360 days after TCRalphabeta/CD19-depleted stem cell transplant. These receptors all come from a female patient aged 2-10 years who had a stem cell transplant for Fanconi anemia, so the T cells may come from the graft donor.

This chain links TRBV13 with TRBJ2-7, with D tentatively TRBD1 (5 bases). The CDR3 runs to 13 residues. The germline V and J ends were trimmed by 6 bases and 2 bases, with 11 bases remaining between them. CDR1 and CDR2 (germline): PRHDT, FYEKMQ (reference sequence). The CDR3 loop is CASSIRQTYEQYF. CDR3 nucleotides: TGTGCCAGCAGTATCCGACAGACCTACGAGCAGTACTTC.

This clonotype was recorded many times. The chain's CDR3 is CSARTPGQGAAFF. The CDR3 DNA reads as TGCAGTGCTAGAACTCCGGGACAGGGTGCAGCTTTCTTT. The chain couples TRBV20-1 to TRBJ1-1, with 9 bases fitting TRBD1. Germline V lookup: CDR1 DFQATT, CDR2 SNEGSKA (reference sequence). This CDR3 is 13 amino acids long. The junction had 8 bases not matched to a gene; V was cut back by 2 bases and J by 10 bases.

The rearrangement joins TRBV7-2 to TRBJ2-3, with 7 bases lining up with TRBD2. The CDR3 contains 16 residues. Germline CDR1 reads SGHTA; CDR2 reads FQGNSA. After removal of 7 bases from V and 0 bases from J, the junction contained 10 bases not matched to a gene. CDR3 sequence (DNA): TGTGCCAGCAAATCCGGGACTACCCCTAGCACAGATACGCAGTATTTT. Its protein is CASKSGTTPSTDTQYF.

This clonotype was counted many times. This chain uses TRBV20-1 with TRBJ2-3; D perhaps matches TRBD2 (5 bases). Germline CDR1 DFQATT, CDR2 SNEGSKA (reference sequence). Trimming took 3 bases from V and 1 from J, leaving 8 bases between them. This CDR3 is built from 13 residues. The DNA for the CDR3 is TGCAGTGCTAGTAGAGCGGGCACAGATACGCAGTATTTT. It specifies CSASRAGTDTQYF.

This clonotype has at least ten counts. J is TRBJ2-5 and V is TRBV7-2; D unclear. The ends were cut back, 1 base at V and 5 bases at J, with 5 bases in the middle. This CDR3 is 12 amino acids long. Germline V lookup: CDR1 SGHTA, CDR2 FQGNSA. In DNA, the CDR3 is TGTGCCAGCAGCTTAGTGATTGAGACCCAGTACTTC. This encodes CASSLVIETQYF.

The sample holds many counts of this clonotype. This chain links TRBV5-1 with TRBJ2-3; TRBD2 matches at 13 bases. The CDR3 covers 18 residues. The V gene end was trimmed by 0 bases and the J gene end by 0 bases; junction bases not matched to a gene: 4. Germline-derived CDR1 and CDR2 are SGHRS and YFSETQ. CDR3 in amino acids: CASSLELAGGISTDTQYF. The CDR3 nucleotides read TGCGCCAGCAGCTTGGAACTAGCGGGAGGGATTAGCACAGATACGCAGTATTTT. Full variable domain (remainder filled in from reference TRBV5-1 and TRBJ2-3): KAGVTQTPRYLIKTRGQQVTLSCSPISGHRSVSWYQQTPGQGLQFLFEYFSETQRNKGNFPGRFSGRQFSNSRSEMNVSTLELGDSALYLCASSLELAGGISTDTQYFGPGTRLTVL.

The chain is built from TRBV7-8 and TRBJ1-3, with D unresolved. Trimming took off 3 bases at V and 6 bases at J, with 18 bases between the two ends. The germline V gene encodes CDR1 SGHVS and CDR2 FQNEAQ. CDR3 length: 16 amino acids. CDR3 protein: CASSFWSLAESNTIYF. DNA of the CDR3: TGTGCCAGCAGCTTTTGGTCCCTTGCCGAGTCAAACACCATATATTTT.

The table lists this clonotype with a few counts. V gene TRBV27 combines with J gene TRBJ1-2, with a possible D match to TRBD1 (5 bases). The CDR3 covers 15 residues. CDR1 is MNHEY, CDR2 SMNVEV, per germline (reference sequence). V lost 0 bases and J 3 bases, leaving 11 bases between the germline ends. CDR3 nucleotide sequence: TGTGCCAGCAGTTTATCGACGGGACGGGACTATGGCTACACCTTC. Amino acids: CASSLSTGRDYGYTF.

This clonotype was seen at least ten times. The V call is TRBV5-1, the J call TRBJ2-7; D call uncertain. The CDR3 loop spans 13 amino acids. CDR1 and CDR2 (germline): SGHRS, YFSETQ. The V gene lost 4 bases and the J gene lost 2 bases, with 10 bases spanning the gap. Here the CDR3 DNA reads TGCGCCAGCAGCCAACAAGAGACCTACGAGCAGTACTTC. As protein: CASSQQETYEQYF.

This clonotype was detected many times. This rearrangement joins TRBV12-3 or TRBV12-4 to TRBJ1-3; D unresolved. The CDR3 has 12 amino acids. V lost 6 bases and J 8 bases, leaving 11 bases between the germline ends. This CDR3 is CASRRAGDTIYF. The CDR3 DNA follows: TGTGCCAGCAGAAGGGCCGGCGACACCATATATTTT.

DNA for the CDR3: TGTGCCAGCCCTCATTCACCCAGGGTCGAAGGCTACACCTTC. Protein sequence: CASPHSPRVEGYTF. V and J are TRBV3-1 and TRBJ1-2; D is possibly TRBD1 (5 bases). V lost 8 bases and J 8 bases, leaving 21 bases between the germline ends. CDR1 LGHDT and CDR2 YNNKEL come from the germline V gene (reference sequence). There are 14 residues in the CDR3.

The rearrangement links TRBV5-4 to TRBJ2-1; the D is unclear. Trimming left V 0 bases short and J 8 bases short, with 6 bases between. Germline V CDR1 and CDR2: SGHNT, YYREEE (reference sequence). CDR3 length: 12 amino acids. The CDR3 DNA reads as TGTGCCAGCAGCTTGGGAATCGATGAGCAGTTCTTC. Encoded protein: CASSLGIDEQFF.

The J gene is TRBJ2-3, the V gene TRBV4-2; D possibly corresponds to TRBD2 (5 bases). Germline V gene lookup returns CDR1 LGHNA and CDR2 YNFKEQ. The CDR3 runs 16 residues. With 2 bases removed from V and 0 bases from J, the gap between germline ends came to 12 bases. The CDR3 protein is CASSQPSRSSTDTQYF. The CDR3 DNA is TGTGCCAGCAGCCAACCTAGCAGATCTAGCACAGATACGCAGTATTTT.

The table lists this clonotype with many counts. The rearrangement links TRBV7-6 to TRBJ2-1, with 8 nucleotides matching TRBD2. V dropped 5 bases and J dropped 0; count of bases not matched to a gene: 12. The germline gives CDR1 SGHVS, CDR2 FNYEAQ. The CDR3 extends over 18 amino acids. The CDR3 reads CASSDGLAGLSSYNEQFF. DNA for the CDR3: TGTGCCAGCAGCGACGGGCTAGCGGGCTTAAGCTCCTACAATGAGCAGTTCTTC. Using reference TRBV7-6 and TRBJ2-1 for the parts outside the CDR3, the full variable domain is GAGVSQSPRYKVTKRGQDVALRCDPISGHVSLYWYRQALGQGPEFLTYFNYEAQQDKSGLPNDRFSAERPEGSISTLTIQRTEQRDSAMYRCASSDGLAGLSSYNEQFFGPGTRLTVL.

The chain combines TRBV10-3 with TRBJ1-6; a weak D match, TRBD1 (5 bases). This CDR3 is built from 16 residues. Trimming shortened V by 3 bases and J by 9 bases, and 18 bases separated the two germline ends. CDR1 is ENHRY and CDR2 is SYGVKD in the germline V gene. The CDR3 is CAISEVLGEWGSPLHF. The DNA for the CDR3 is TGTGCCATCAGTGAAGTGTTGGGGGAGTGGGGTTCACCCCTCCACTTT.

This clonotype showed up just a few times. The J gene is TRBJ2-3, the V gene TRBV7-2, with 10 bases identical to TRBD2. Germline V gene data show CDR1 as SGHTA and CDR2 as FQGNSA. This CDR3 spans 18 amino acids. V gave up 0 bases and J gave up 4 bases; unmatched junction bases: 10. CDR3 residues: CASSLAQKRGGAADTQYF. The DNA of the CDR3 is TGTGCCAGCAGCTTAGCGCAGAAGCGGGGGGGAGCAGCAGATACGCAGTATTTT.

The chain has TRBV28 and TRBJ1-2, with no clear D. The length of the CDR3 is 13 residues. In germline, CDR1 is MDHEN, CDR2 SYDVKM. V dropped 1 base and J dropped 5 bases, with 8 bases sitting between them. The CDR3 region is CASSLFSGYGYTF. The CDR3 nucleotides are TGTGCCAGCAGTTTATTCAGCGGGTATGGCTACACCTTC.